The 10 T cell receptor beta chains presented below share a single source sample, sequenced in a study of T cells after yellow fever vaccination. TCRdb independently ran MiXCR on the 5' RACE reads; one entry per CDR3 protein. The table records 150,000 to 200,000 distinct CDR3 sequences, around 7.2% of them present only once. The specimen comprised CD4+ T cells sorted from PBMCs, sampled around 5 days after the first yellow fever vaccination. These receptors were collected from a man between 18 and 35 years old who received the YFV17D yellow fever vaccine.

This clonotype was observed many times. This rearrangement joins TRBV7-2 to TRBJ1-2; unclear D gene. V was clipped by 5 bases and J by 2 bases, with 15 bases between them. The CDR3 is made up of 15 amino acids. The germline V gene encodes CDR1 SGHTA and CDR2 FQGNSA. CDR3 region: CASSPIRTLNYGYTF. In nucleotides, the CDR3 is TGTGCCAGCAGCCCAATTCGGACCCTAAACTATGGCTACACCTTC.

This clonotype was seen more than once but under ten times. V gene TRBV10-1 combines with J gene TRBJ2-2; no reliable D call. V dropped 3 bases and J dropped 4 bases, with 6 bases sitting between them. Germline V gene data show CDR1 as WNHNN and CDR2 as SYGVQD (reference sequence). The CDR3 loop spans 13 amino acids. DNA for the CDR3: TGCGCCAGCAGTGAATCGGGCACCGGGGAGCTGTTTTTT. Translating gives CASSESGTGELFF.

The V and J genes are TRBV11-2 and TRBJ2-3; D is unclear. The V and J ends lost 5 bases and 1 base respectively, with 16 bases between them. The CDR3 contains 16 residues. CDR1 and CDR2 from the germline V gene are SGHAT and FQNNGV. The CDR3 coding sequence is TGTGCCAGCAGCCTAGGAAGGGTTTCCGGCACAGATACGCAGTATTTT. It translates to CASSLGRVSGTDTQYF. The variable domain in full, completed from reference TRBV11-2 and TRBJ2-3, reads EAGVAQSPRYKIIEKRQSVAFWCNPISGHATLYWYQQILGQGPKLLIQFQNNGVVDDSQLPKDRFSAERLKGVDSTLKIQPAKLEDSAVYLCASSLGRVSGTDTQYFGPGTRLTVL.

This clonotype has more than one count but fewer than ten. This sequence joins TRBV7-2 and TRBJ1-5; D unresolved. Germline loops: CDR1 SGHTA, CDR2 FQGNSA. The ends were cut back, 5 bases at V and 3 bases at J, with 11 bases in the middle. CDR3 length equals 14 residues. DNA for the CDR3: TGTGCCAGCAGCCCTGGGTTTTCCAATCAGCCCCAGCATTTT. It codes for CASSPGFSNQPQHF.

This clonotype was picked up many times. The chain recombines TRBV7-3 with TRBJ2-1; 7 nucleotides agree with TRBD2. The CDR3 covers 14 residues. The ends lost 5 bases at V and 13 bases at J; junction bases unmatched: 14. CDR1 SGHTA and CDR2 FQGTGA come from the germline V gene. CDR3 nucleotide sequence: TGTGCCAGCAGCCCCAATCGGGGAGGGCAGTACCAGTTCTTC. Residues: CASSPNRGGQYQFF.

This clonotype was picked up many times. This rearrangement joins TRBV20-1 to TRBJ2-2; D ambiguous. Germline CDR1 DFQATT, CDR2 SNEGSKA (reference sequence). This CDR3 has 13 amino acids. The V end was cut by 5 bases, the J end by 4 bases, with 11 bases between. The CDR3 DNA reads as TGCAGTGCTTCCCGGAGTAGCACCGGGGAGCTGTTTTTT. Protein sequence: CSASRSSTGELFF.

The rearrangement links TRBV5-4 to TRBJ2-1, with D perhaps TRBD1 or TRBD2 (5 bases each). Trimming removed 3 bases at V and 3 bases at J, with 10 bases between. Germline V lookup: CDR1 SGHNT, CDR2 YYREEE (reference sequence). The CDR3 is 14 residues long. The CDR3: CASSWDQGYNEQFF. As DNA, the CDR3 is TGTGCCAGCAGCTGGGACCAGGGCTACAATGAGCAGTTCTTC.

This clonotype was recorded many times. The chain joins TRBV7-7 to TRBJ2-1; no clear D. Between the trimmed V and J ends, which lost 5 bases and 3 bases, there was a span of 8 bases. Germline assignment: CDR1 SSHAT and CDR2 FNYEAQ (reference sequence). The CDR3 consists of 13 residues. CDR3 sequence: CASSPDGYNEQFF. CDR3 bases: TGTGCCAGCAGCCCGGACGGCTACAATGAGCAGTTCTTC.

The chain combines TRBV11-3 with TRBJ1-5, with a weak D call TRBD1 (5 bases). Germline assignment: CDR1 SGHNT and CDR2 YENEEA. The ends were cut back, 5 bases at V and 4 bases at J, with 18 bases in the middle. This CDR3 contains 16 residues. CDR3 sequence reads: CASSLGTAKGNQPQHF. The CDR3 region has the DNA TGTGCCAGCAGCCTTGGGACGGCTAAAGGGAATCAGCCCCAGCATTTT.

This clonotype has just a few counts. The rearrangement joins TRBV15 to TRBJ1-4; 12 bases are a match to TRBD1. The V gene end was trimmed by 3 bases and the J gene end by 6 bases; junction bases not matched to a gene: 2. Germline CDR1 is LNHNV and CDR2 is YYDKDF (reference sequence). The CDR3 is 15 amino acids. For the CDR3, the DNA is TGTGCCACCAGCAGCCGGGACAGGGGGCATGAAAAACTGTTTTTT. Translated, it gives CATSSRDRGHEKLFF.